This T cell receptor beta chain was found in a study of STAT3 mutations in large granular lymphocyte leukemia. Whole-study results and caveats: Some patients had dominant TCR clones larger than their STAT3 mutant burden. After therapy, about 30% of the 18 patients switched clonotypes, all new clones STAT3 wild type. At least one immunodominant TCR beta clonotype appeared in every T-cell large granular lymphocyte leukemia patient.

As for this clone: Antigen specificity is unknown.

Generated by immunoSEQ multiplex PCR, the TCRdb table keeps only in-frame clones and is missing some. The repertoire holds about 40,000 clones, with about 88% as singletons. Trimming removed 5 bases from V and 1 base from J, with 11 bases in between. CDR3 length: 14 residues. CDR1 and CDR2 from the germline V gene are KGHSH and LQKENI. This chain connects TRBV18 to TRBJ1-1; D gene uncertain. The receptor was isolated from a human donor with T large granular lymphocyte leukemia. Some clones in this sample may be carry-over from other donors' samples. The sequenced material came from PBMCs. CDR3 nucleotide sequence: TGTGCCAGCTCAATTGGGCACCCGAACACTGAAGCTTTCTTT. Translating gives CASSIGHPNTEAFF.